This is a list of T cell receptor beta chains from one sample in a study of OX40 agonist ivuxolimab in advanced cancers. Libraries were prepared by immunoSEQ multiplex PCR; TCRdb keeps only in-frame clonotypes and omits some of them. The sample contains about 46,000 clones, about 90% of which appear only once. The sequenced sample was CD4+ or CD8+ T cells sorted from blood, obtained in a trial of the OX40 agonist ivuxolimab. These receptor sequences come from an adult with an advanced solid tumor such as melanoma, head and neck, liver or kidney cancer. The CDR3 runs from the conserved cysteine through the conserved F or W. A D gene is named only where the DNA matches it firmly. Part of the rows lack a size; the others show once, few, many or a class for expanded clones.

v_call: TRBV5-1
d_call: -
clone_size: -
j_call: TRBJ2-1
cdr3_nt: TGCGCCAGCAGCCCGGGACTCCTAAACAATGAGCAGTTCTTC
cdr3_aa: CASSPGLLNNEQFF

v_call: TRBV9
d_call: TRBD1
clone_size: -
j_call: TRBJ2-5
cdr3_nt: TGTGCCAGCAGCGTCCGTGACAGGGGGCCCTACCAAGAGACCCAGTACTTC
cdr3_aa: CASSVRDRGPYQETQYF

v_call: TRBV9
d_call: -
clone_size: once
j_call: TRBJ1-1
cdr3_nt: TGTGCCAGCAGCGTAGCTCCGAACACTGAAGCTTTCTTT
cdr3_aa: CASSVAPNTEAFF

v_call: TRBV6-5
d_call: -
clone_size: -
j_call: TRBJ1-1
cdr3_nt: TGTGCCAGCAGTGCAGCTTTGATAAACACTGAAGCTTTCTTT
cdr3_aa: CASSAALINTEAFF

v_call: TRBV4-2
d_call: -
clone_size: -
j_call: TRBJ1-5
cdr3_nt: TGTGCCAGCAGCCAAGATCCGGGGGCACATAGCAATCAGCCCCAGCATTTT
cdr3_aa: CASSQDPGAHSNQPQHF

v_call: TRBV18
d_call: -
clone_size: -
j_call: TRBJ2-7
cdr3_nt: TGTGCCAGCTCTCCCGGACTCGATGAGCCCTACGAGCAGTACTTC
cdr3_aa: CASSPGLDEPYEQYF

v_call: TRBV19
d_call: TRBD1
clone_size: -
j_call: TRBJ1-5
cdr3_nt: TGTGCCAGTAGGACGACAGGGGCGAGCAATCAGCCCCAGCATTTT
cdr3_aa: CASRTTGASNQPQHF

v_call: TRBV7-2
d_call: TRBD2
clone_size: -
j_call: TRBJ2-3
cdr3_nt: TGTGCCAGCAGCTTAGATTTGGGGCGCGGGGGGTATTTT
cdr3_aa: CASSLDLGRGGYF

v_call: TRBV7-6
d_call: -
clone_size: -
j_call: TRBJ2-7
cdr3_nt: TGTGCCAGCAGCCTATCCCCCGTGGCCTACGAGCAGTACTTC
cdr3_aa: CASSLSPVAYEQYF

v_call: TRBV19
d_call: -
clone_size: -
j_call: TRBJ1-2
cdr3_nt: TGTGCCAGTAGTATAGGAGAGGGAGGGAACTATGGCTACACCTTC
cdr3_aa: CASSIGEGGNYGYTF

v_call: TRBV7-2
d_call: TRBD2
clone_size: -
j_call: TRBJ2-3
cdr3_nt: TGTGCCAGCAGCCCTGTAGCGGGGCTCACAGATACGCAGTATTTT
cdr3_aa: CASSPVAGLTDTQYF

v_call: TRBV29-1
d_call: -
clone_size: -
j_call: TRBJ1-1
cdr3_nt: TGCAGCGTCGTAAGGGGGATGAACACTGAAGCTTTCTTT
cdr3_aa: CSVVRGMNTEAFF

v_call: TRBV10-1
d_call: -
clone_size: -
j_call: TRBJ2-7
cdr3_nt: TGCGCCAGCAGCCTTATCAGGGGTTCCTACGAGCAGTACTTC
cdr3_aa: CASSLIRGSYEQYF

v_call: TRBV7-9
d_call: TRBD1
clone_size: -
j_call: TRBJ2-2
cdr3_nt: TGTGCCATCCCTATTAAGGGGGCAAAGAACACCGGGGAGCTGTTTTTT
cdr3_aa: CAIPIKGAKNTGELFF

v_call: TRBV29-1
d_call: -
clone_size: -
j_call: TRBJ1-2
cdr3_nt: TGCAGCGTTGAAGACCGACCCGGGGGCGATGGCTACACCTTC
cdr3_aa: CSVEDRPGGDGYTF

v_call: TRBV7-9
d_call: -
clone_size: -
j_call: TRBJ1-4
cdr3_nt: TGTGCCAGCAGCTTAGGTTCCAGCCTTAATGAAAAACTGTTTTTT
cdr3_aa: CASSLGSSLNEKLFF

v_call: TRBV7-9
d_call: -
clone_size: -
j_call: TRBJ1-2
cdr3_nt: TGTGCCAGCAGCTTAGAAGGGGGTGACTATGGCTACACCTTC
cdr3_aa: CASSLEGGDYGYTF

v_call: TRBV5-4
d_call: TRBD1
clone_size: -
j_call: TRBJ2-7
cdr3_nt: TGTGCCAGCAGCTTGGATAGGGGGCGCTACGAGCAGTACTTC
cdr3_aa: CASSLDRGRYEQYF

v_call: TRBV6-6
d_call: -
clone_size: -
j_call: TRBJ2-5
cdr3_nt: TGTGCCAGCAGTAATTGGGAGACCCAGTACTTC
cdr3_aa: CASSNWETQYF

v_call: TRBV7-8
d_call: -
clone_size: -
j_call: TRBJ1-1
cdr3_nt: TGTGCCAGCAGCTTGACCAGGATAGGTAACACTGAAGCTTTCTTT
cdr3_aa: CASSLTRIGNTEAFF

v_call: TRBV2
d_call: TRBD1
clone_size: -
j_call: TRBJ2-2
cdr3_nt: TGTGCCAGCGACAGGGGCGCCAACACCGGGGAGCTGTTTTTT
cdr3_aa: CASDRGANTGELFF

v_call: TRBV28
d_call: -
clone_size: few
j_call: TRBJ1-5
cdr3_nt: TGTGCCAGCAGGCCCCAGGGGCCCGGGGATCAGCCCCAGCATTTT
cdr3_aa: CASRPQGPGDQPQHF

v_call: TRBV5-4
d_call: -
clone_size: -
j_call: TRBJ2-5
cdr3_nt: TGTGCCAGCAGCGCGGGACCGACTTACCAAGAGACCCAGTACTTC
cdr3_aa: CASSAGPTYQETQYF

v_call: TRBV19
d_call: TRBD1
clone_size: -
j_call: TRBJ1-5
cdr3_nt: TGTGCCAGTAGTATAGATCGTTTAACAGGGGTCTATAGCAATCAGCCCCAGCATTTT
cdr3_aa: CASSIDRLTGVYSNQPQHF

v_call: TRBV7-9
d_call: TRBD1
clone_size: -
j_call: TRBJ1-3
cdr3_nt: TGTGCCAGCAGCTTATTAGCCGCACAGGGGGCTAGTGGAAACACCATATATTTT
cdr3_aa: CASSLLAAQGASGNTIYF

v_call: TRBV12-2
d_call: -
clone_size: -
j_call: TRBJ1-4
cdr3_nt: TGTGCAAGTCGCTTAGCCCAAGGGCTGGGACTTTTT
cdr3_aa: CASRLAQGLGLF

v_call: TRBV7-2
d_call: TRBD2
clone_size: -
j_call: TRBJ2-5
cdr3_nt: TGTGCCAGCAGCTTAGGGCCTAGCGGGGGCCAAGAGACCCAGTACTTC
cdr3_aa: CASSLGPSGGQETQYF

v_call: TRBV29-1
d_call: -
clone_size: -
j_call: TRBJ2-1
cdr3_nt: TGCAGCGTTTGGGACAATGAGCAGTTCTTC
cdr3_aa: CSVWDNEQFF

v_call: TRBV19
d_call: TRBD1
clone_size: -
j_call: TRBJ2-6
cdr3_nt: TGTGCCAGTAGAGGACAGGGAAGGTCTGGGGCCAACGTCCTGACTTTC
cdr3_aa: CASRGQGRSGANVLTF

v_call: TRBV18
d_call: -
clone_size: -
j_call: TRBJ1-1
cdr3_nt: TGTGCCAGCTCACCACCCAGTTTGAACACTGAAGCTTTCTTT
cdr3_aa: CASSPPSLNTEAFF

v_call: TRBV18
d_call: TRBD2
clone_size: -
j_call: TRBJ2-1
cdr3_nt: TGTGCCAGCTCACAAACCAAATTGACTAGCGGAATCGATGAGCAGTTCTTC
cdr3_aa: CASSQTKLTSGIDEQFF

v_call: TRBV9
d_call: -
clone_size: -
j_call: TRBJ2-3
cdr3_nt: TGTGCCAGCAGCCCTCTACGGGGGCAGTATTTT
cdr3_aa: CASSPLRGQYF

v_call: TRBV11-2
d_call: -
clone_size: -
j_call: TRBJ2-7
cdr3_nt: TGTGCCAGCAGCTTAGTTATTGCGGGGGCAAGCAGTACCTACGAGCAGTACTTC
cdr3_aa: CASSLVIAGASSTYEQYF

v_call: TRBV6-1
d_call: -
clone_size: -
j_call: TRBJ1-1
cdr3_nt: TGTGCCAGCATCACAGGGAGGACTGAAGCTTTCTTT
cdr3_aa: CASITGRTEAFF

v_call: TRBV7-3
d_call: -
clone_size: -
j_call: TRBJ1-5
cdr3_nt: TGTGCCAGCAGCCATGGGGTCCTTCAGCCCCAGCATTTT
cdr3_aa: CASSHGVLQPQHF

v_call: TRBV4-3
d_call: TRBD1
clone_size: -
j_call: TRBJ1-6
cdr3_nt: TGCGCCAGCAGCCAAGGGACAGGACTTAATTCACCCCTCCACTTT
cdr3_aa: CASSQGTGLNSPLHF

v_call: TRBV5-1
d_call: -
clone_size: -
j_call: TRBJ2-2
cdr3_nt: TGCGCCAGCAGCTTGGGGCTAGGGAACACCGGGGAGCTGTTTTTT
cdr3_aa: CASSLGLGNTGELFF

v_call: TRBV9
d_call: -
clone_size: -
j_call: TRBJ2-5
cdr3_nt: TGTGCCAGCATCCTGGCAAAGGGGAACCGGGCGGCCCAGTACTTC
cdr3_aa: CASILAKGNRAAQYF

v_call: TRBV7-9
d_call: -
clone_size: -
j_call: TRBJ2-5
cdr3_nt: TGTGCCAGCAGCGCTAGCCCAGGGGGGGAGACCCAGTACTTC
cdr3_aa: CASSASPGGETQYF

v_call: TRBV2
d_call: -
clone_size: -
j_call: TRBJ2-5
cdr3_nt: TGTGCCAGCAGTGAACGGGGGTTGGAGACCCAGTACTTC
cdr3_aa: CASSERGLETQYF

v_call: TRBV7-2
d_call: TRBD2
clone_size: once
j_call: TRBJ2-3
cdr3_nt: TGTGCCAGCAGCGTGACTAGCAGGGATACGCAGTATTTT
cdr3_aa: CASSVTSRDTQYF

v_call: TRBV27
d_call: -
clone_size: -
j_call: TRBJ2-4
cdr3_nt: TGTGCCAGCAGCCCTCAGGGAGGCTTAGCCAAAAACATTCAGTACTTC
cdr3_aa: CASSPQGGLAKNIQYF

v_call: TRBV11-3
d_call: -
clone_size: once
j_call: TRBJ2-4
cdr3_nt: TGTGCCAGCAGCTTAGGGCTAGCTGGGAACATTCAGTACTTC
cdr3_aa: CASSLGLAGNIQYF

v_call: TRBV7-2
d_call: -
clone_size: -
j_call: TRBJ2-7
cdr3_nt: TGTGCCAGCAGCTTTGTAGTTAACGAGCAGTACTTC
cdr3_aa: CASSFVVNEQYF

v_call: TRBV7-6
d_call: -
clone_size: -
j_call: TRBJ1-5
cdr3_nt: TGTGCCAGCAGCTTAGCTAAAAATCAGCCCCAGCATTTT
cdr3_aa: CASSLAKNQPQHF

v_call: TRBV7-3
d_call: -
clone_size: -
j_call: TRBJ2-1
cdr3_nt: TGTGCCAGCAGCTTAGATATAGGATACTACAATGAGCAGTTCTTC
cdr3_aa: CASSLDIGYYNEQFF

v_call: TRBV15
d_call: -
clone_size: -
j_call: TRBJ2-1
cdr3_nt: TGTGCCACCAGCAGAGATTTGGGGGGAGGTGAGCAGTTCTTC
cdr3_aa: CATSRDLGGGEQFF

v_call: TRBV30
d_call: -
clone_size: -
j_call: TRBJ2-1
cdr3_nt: TGTGCCTGGAACCTAGGCCGGAATGAGCAGTTCTTC
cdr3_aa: CAWNLGRNEQFF

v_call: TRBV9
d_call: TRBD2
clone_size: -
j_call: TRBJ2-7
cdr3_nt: TGTGCCAGCAGCGTACATAGCGGGTCGGCACTCTACGAGCAGTACTTC
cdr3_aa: CASSVHSGSALYEQYF

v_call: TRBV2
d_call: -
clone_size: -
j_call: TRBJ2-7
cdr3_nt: TGTGCCAGCAGCCGCGACTACGAGCAGTACTTC
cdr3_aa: CASSRDYEQYF

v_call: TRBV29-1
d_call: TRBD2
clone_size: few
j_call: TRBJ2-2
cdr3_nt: TGCAGCGTTACGAGGCTAGCGGACAACACCGGGGAGCTGTTTTTT
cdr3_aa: CSVTRLADNTGELFF

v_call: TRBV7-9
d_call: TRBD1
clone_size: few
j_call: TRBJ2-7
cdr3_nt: TGTGCCAGCAGCTTCATAGGGACAGTCGGGTGGTACGAGCAGTACTTC
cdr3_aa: CASSFIGTVGWYEQYF

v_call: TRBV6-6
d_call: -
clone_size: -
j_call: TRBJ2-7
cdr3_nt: TGTGCCAGCAGGGCCACCGGAGGGGCCCCCTACGAGCAGTACTTC
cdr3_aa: CASRATGGAPYEQYF